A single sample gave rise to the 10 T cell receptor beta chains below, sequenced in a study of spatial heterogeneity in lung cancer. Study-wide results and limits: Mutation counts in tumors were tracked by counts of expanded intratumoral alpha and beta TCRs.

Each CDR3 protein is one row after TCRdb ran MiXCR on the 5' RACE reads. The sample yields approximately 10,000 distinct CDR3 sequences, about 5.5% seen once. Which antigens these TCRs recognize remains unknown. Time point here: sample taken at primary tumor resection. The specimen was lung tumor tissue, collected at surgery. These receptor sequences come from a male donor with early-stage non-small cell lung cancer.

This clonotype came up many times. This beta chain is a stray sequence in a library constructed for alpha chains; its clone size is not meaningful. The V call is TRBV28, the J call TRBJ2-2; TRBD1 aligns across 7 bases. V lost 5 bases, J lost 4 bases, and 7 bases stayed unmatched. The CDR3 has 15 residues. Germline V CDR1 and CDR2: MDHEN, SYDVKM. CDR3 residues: CASSPGTAFTGELFF. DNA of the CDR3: TGTGCCAGCAGTCCTGGGACAGCTTTCACCGGGGAGCTGTTTTTT.

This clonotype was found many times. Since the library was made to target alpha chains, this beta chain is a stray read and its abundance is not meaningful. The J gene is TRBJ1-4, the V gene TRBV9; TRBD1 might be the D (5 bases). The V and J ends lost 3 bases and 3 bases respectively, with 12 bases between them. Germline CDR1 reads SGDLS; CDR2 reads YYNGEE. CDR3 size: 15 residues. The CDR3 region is CASSGGLPANEKLFF. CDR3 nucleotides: TGTGCCAGCAGCGGGGGACTCCCGGCTAATGAAAAACTGTTTTTT. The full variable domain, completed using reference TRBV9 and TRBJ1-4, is DSGVTQTPKHLITATGQRVTLRCSPRSGDLSVYWYQQSLDQGLQFLIQYYNGEERAKGNILERFSAQQFPDLHSELNLSSLELGDSALYFCASSGGLPANEKLFFGSGTQLSVL.

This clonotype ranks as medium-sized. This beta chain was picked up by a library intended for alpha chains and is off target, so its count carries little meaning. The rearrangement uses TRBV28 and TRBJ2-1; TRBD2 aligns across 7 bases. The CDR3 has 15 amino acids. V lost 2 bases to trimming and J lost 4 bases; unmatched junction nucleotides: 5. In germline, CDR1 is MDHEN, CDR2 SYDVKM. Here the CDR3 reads CASSLRGSRYNEQFF. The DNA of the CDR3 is TGTGCCAGCAGTTTACGCGGGAGCCGATACAATGAGCAGTTCTTC.

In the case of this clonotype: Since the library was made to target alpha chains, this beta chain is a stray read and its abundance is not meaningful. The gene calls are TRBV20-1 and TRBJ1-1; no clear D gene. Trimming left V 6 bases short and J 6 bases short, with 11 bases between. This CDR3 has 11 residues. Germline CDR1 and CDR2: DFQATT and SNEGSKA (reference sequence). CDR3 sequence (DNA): TGCAGTGCCCCAATCTCAGCTGAAGCTTTCTTT. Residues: CSAPISAEAFF.

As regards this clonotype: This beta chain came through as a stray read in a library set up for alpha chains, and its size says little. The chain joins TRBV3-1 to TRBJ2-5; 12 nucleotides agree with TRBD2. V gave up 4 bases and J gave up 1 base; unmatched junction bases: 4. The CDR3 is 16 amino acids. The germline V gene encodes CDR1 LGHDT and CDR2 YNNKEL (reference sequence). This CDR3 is CASSPRTSGAQETQYF. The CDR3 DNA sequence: TGTGCCAGCAGCCCTAGGACTAGCGGGGCCCAAGAGACCCAGTACTTC.

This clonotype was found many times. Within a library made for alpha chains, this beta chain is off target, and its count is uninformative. This chain's CDR3 is CASSSQGDNQPQHF. The CDR3 DNA is TGTGCCAGCAGTTCTCAAGGGGATAATCAGCCCCAGCATTTT. V usage is TRBV7-9 and J usage is TRBJ1-5, with a possible D match to TRBD1 (5 bases). V lost 6 bases to trimming and J lost 4 bases, with 13 bases between them. This CDR3 has 14 residues. Germline V gene lookup returns CDR1 SEHNR and CDR2 FQNEAQ (reference sequence).

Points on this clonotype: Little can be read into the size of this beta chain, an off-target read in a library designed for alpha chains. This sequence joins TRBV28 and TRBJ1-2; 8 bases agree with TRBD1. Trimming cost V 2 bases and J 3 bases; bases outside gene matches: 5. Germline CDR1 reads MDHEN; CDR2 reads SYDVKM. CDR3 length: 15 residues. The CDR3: CASSLRDRIYYGYTF. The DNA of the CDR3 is TGTGCCAGCAGTTTACGGGACAGGATATACTATGGCTACACCTTC.

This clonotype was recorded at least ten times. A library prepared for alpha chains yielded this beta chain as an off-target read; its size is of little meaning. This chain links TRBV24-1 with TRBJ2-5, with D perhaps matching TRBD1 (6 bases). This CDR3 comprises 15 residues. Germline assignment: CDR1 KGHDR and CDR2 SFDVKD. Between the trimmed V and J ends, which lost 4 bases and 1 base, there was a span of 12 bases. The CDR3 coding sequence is TGTGCCACCAGTGAATCCCAGGGGACCCAAGAGACCCAGTACTTC. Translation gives CATSESQGTQETQYF.

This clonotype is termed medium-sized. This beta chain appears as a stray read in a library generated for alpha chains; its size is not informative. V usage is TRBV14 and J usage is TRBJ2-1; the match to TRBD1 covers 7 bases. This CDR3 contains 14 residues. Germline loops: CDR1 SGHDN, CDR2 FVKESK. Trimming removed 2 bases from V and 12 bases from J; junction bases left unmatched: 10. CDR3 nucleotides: TGTGCCAGCAGCCAACTTGACAGGGAGTGGTCGCAGTTCTTC. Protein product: CASSQLDREWSQFF.

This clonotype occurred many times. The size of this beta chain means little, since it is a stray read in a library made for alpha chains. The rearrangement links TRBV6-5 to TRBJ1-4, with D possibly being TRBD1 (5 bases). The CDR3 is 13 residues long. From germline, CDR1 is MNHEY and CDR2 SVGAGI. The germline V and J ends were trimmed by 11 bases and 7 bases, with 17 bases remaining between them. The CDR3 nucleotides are TGTGCCGCACGAGGGGCGGGGAGTGAAAAACTGTTTTTT. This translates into CAARGAGSEKLFF.